A selection of T cell receptor beta chains follows, all from one sample in a study of blood T cell repertoires in COVID-19. The data were produced by immunoSEQ multiplex PCR, yet TCRdb's version contains in-frame clones alone and is incomplete. The sample holds 150,000 or so clones, 75% to 90% seen once. The sample was peripheral blood. Receptor source: a man younger than 30 with COVID-19, enrolled during active disease. Each CDR3 is given with its conserved first and last residue. The D gene is left open where the match is weak. Expanded clones are given a class, and other clones once, few, many or no size at all.

abundance,j_gene,d_gene,v_gene,CDR3aa,CDR3nt
.,TRBJ1-2,TRBD1,TRBV10-3,CAIRGQGDYGYTF,TGTGCCATCAGGGGACAGGGTGACTATGGCTACACCTTC
.,TRBJ2-3,TRBD1,TRBV28,CASSPGTGRDTQYF,TGTGCCAGCAGTCCCGGGACAGGGAGAGATACGCAGTATTTT
.,TRBJ2-2,TRBD1,TRBV2,CASTRQGAGGELFF,TGTGCCAGCACAAGACAGGGGGCTGGCGGGGAGCTGTTTTTT
.,TRBJ2-1,TRBD2,TRBV7-2,CASSLLGVVGRADEQFF,TGTGCCAGCAGCCTATTAGGAGTGGTCGGGAGGGCCGATGAGCAGTTCTTC
.,TRBJ1-6,.,TRBV5-8,CASSFLRGPLHF,TGTGCCAGCAGCTTCCTGAGAGGACCCCTCCACTTT
.,TRBJ1-1,.,TRBV28,CASSPASLASEAFF,TGTGCCAGCAGCCCTGCTTCCCTGGCATCTGAAGCTTTCTTT
.,TRBJ2-5,TRBD2,TRBV3-1/TRBV3-2,CASSPRLAGNQETQYF,TGTGCCAGCAGCCCCCGACTAGCGGGAAACCAAGAGACCCAGTACTTC
once,TRBJ1-5,TRBD1,TRBV13,CASSVGTVNQPQHF,TGTGCCAGCAGCGTCGGGACAGTCAATCAGCCCCAGCATTTT
once,TRBJ2-1,TRBD2,TRBV18,CASSPSGSSYNEQFF,TGTGCCAGCTCACCGAGCGGGAGCTCCTACAATGAGCAGTTCTTC
.,TRBJ2-2,.,TRBV18,CASSPRSAAGVFPGELFF,TGTGCCAGCTCACCCCGATCGGCGGCAGGGGTTTTCCCCGGGGAGCTGTTTTTT
.,TRBJ1-4,TRBD1,TRBV4-3,CASSQGGQPNEKLLF,TGCGCCAGCAGCCAAGGGGGACAGCCTAATGAAAAACTGCTTTTT
.,TRBJ1-2,TRBD1,TRBV28,CASSSFLGTANYGYTF,TGTGCCAGCAGTTCCTTCCTCGGGACAGCCAACTATGGCTACACCTTC
.,TRBJ2-4,TRBD2,TRBV6-1,CASSDPGTPGLAVAKNIQYF,TGTGCCAGCAGTGACCCCGGGACGCCGGGACTAGCAGTTGCCAAAAACATTCAGTACTTC
.,TRBJ2-1,.,TRBV27,CASSLQRLDEQFF,TGTGCCAGCAGTTTACAAAGACTAGACGAGCAGTTCTTC
.,TRBJ2-2,.,TRBV15,CATERRLTGELFF,TGTGCCACGGAAAGGAGGCTCACCGGGGAGCTGTTTTTT
.,TRBJ2-1,TRBD2,TRBV9,CASSVATSGYSYNEQFF,TGTGCCAGCAGCGTAGCAACTAGCGGGTACTCCTACAATGAGCAGTTCTTC
.,TRBJ2-7,TRBD1,TRBV7-6,CASSSPDRSSYEQYF,TGTGCCAGCAGTTCACCGGACAGGAGCTCCTACGAGCAGTACTTC
few,TRBJ2-4,.,TRBV23-1,CASSRRQGGVQNIQYF,TGCGCCAGCAGTAGACGACAGGGCGGGGTTCAAAACATTCAGTACTTC
.,TRBJ1-2,TRBD1,TRBV2,CASSPGTGGFYGYTF,TGTGCCAGCAGTCCCGGGACAGGGGGCTTCTATGGCTACACCTTC
.,TRBJ1-2,.,TRBV18,CASSPGQGSNYGYTF,TGTGCCAGCTCACCAGGGCAGGGTTCTAACTATGGCTACACCTTC
.,TRBJ2-2,.,TRBV11-2,CASRRLQGNTGELFF,TGTGCCAGCCGACGTCTGCAGGGGAACACCGGGGAGCTGTTTTTT
.,TRBJ2-1,TRBD2,TRBV5-4,CASSPPGGSRTYNEQFF,TGTGCCAGCAGTCCCCCGGGGGGGAGCCGGACCTACAATGAGCAGTTCTTC
.,TRBJ2-4,TRBD2,TRBV5-1,CASSLSGGNTFKNIQYF,TGCGCCAGCAGCTTGTCGGGAGGGAACACCTTCAAAAACATTCAGTACTTC
.,TRBJ2-7,TRBD1,TRBV28,CATGGSDREFGEQYF,TGTGCCACAGGGGGTTCCGACAGGGAATTCGGCGAGCAGTACTTC
.,TRBJ2-2,TRBD2,TRBV7-6,CAGLGTGELFF,TGTGCCGGACTAGGCACCGGGGAGCTGTTTTTT
.,TRBJ2-3,.,TRBV15,CATSRDSKVADTQYF,TGTGCCACCAGCAGAGATTCTAAAGTGGCAGATACGCAGTATTTT
.,TRBJ1-3,TRBD1,TRBV10-2,CASSERGRGNTIYF,TGCGCCAGCAGTGAGAGGGGGCGAGGAAACACCATATATTTT
.,TRBJ2-7,TRBD2,TRBV6-2/TRBV6-3,CASSYTRTSRIHEQYF,TGTGCCAGCAGTTACACGAGGACTAGCCGCATACACGAGCAGTACTTC
.,TRBJ1-6,.,TRBV5-4,CASSLEGNNSPLHF,TGTGCCAGCAGCTTGGAGGGGAATAATTCACCCCTCCACTTT
.,TRBJ2-7,TRBD2,TRBV7-6,CASPGEGEQYF,TGTGCCAGCCCCGGGGAGGGCGAGCAGTACTTC
.,TRBJ2-7,.,TRBV28,CASSFYGEQYF,TGTGCCAGCAGTTTCTATGGCGAGCAGTACTTC
once,TRBJ2-3,TRBD2,TRBV9,CASSPAASGFTDTQYF,TGTGCCAGCAGCCCCGCCGCTAGCGGATTCACAGATACGCAGTATTTT
once,TRBJ2-7,TRBD2,TRBV7-6,CASSSPETGTSGGGTGEQYF,TGTGCCAGCAGCTCGCCGGAAACCGGGACTAGCGGGGGGGGCACGGGTGAGCAGTACTTC
.,TRBJ2-7,.,TRBV7-2,CASNRGGGAHSYEQYF,TGTGCCAGCAACCGCGGGGGCGGGGCTCACTCCTACGAGCAGTACTTC
.,TRBJ1-1,.,TRBV7-2,CASSHDRNEAFF,TGTGCCAGCAGTCACGACAGAAATGAAGCTTTCTTT
.,TRBJ1-1,.,TRBV7-9,CASSPTEFPSNTEAFF,TGTGCCAGCAGCCCCACAGAGTTTCCCTCGAACACTGAAGCTTTCTTT
once,TRBJ2-2,.,TRBV7-2,CASSLSAGYTGELFF,TGTGCCAGCAGCTTAAGCGCCGGGTACACCGGGGAGCTGTTTTTT
.,TRBJ2-2,.,TRBV11-2,CASSLVGSGELFF,TGTGCCAGCAGCTTAGTCGGGTCCGGGGAGCTGTTTTTT
.,TRBJ2-7,.,TRBV11-2,CASTLGGAYEQYF,TGTGCCAGCACCCTCGGTGGAGCCTACGAGCAGTACTTC
once,TRBJ1-1,TRBD1,TRBV11-3,CASSGRGPDTEAFF,TGTGCCAGCAGCGGCAGGGGGCCCGACACTGAAGCTTTCTTT
.,TRBJ1-2,.,TRBV5-1,CASSFNGNYGYTF,TGCGCCAGCAGCTTTAACGGGAACTATGGCTACACCTTC
once,TRBJ2-6,.,TRBV27,CASRRPRDFSGANVLTF,TGTGCCAGCAGACGCCCCCGGGATTTCTCTGGGGCCAACGTCCTGACTTTC
.,TRBJ2-1,.,TRBV4-3,CASSQDFRVDSRSNEQFF,TGCGCCAGCAGCCAAGATTTCCGGGTCGACTCCCGGTCCAATGAGCAGTTCTTC
.,TRBJ1-4,.,TRBV15,CATSRDWAEKLLF,TGTGCCACCAGCAGAGATTGGGCCGAAAAACTGCTTTTT
.,TRBJ2-2,TRBD2,TRBV7-9,CASSPRTSGSGVDGELFF,TGTGCCAGCAGCCCTCGGACTAGCGGGAGTGGGGTTGACGGGGAGCTGTTTTTT